This T cell receptor beta chain was documented in a study of T cells after yellow fever vaccination. Study conclusions and caveats: Reappearance after the booster was observed for most primary-vaccination clones (about 96% CD4, roughly 90% CD8).

UMIs were added to TCR cDNA along with a universal primer site when it was made by 5'RACE template switching. Each CDR3 protein is one row after TCRdb ran MiXCR on the 5' RACE reads. The table has 250,000 or so distinct CDR3 sequences, approximately 6.3% seen once. About this clonotype itself: Its target is unknown.

The CDR3 is made up of 13 amino acids. The V end lost 10 bases, the J end lost 5 bases, and 17 bases lay between the germline ends. Germline lookup yields CDR1 SGHTA and CDR2 FQGNSA. The sample consisted of CD4+ T cells sorted from PBMCs, taken on the day of the yellow fever booster vaccination. The chain employs TRBV7-2 and TRBJ1-2; D unclear. The clonotype comes from a man younger than 45 who received the YFV17D yellow fever vaccine. Written as DNA, the CDR3 is TGTGCCACCTCTTACGGGTCTCAGTATGGCTACACCTTC. This encodes CATSYGSQYGYTF.